The clone carrying this TCR beta chain was counted ten times or more. What it binds is unknown. The missing CDR3 end, 3 residues past where the read stops, is filled in from the germline J gene. Data came from immunoSEQ multiplex PCR; TCRdb stores just in-frame clones and leaves some out. This sample carries some 39,000 clones, none of them present only once. The CDR3 is made up of 13 amino acids. The V gene lost 3 bases and the J gene lost 6 bases, with 9 bases spanning the gap. The germline V gene encodes CDR1 DFQATT and CDR2 SNEGSKA (reference sequence). These data belong to a study of T cell clonality in common variable immunodeficiency. Whole-study results and caveats: Fewer deletions and N-nucleotide insertions were reportedly seen in common variable immunodeficiency TCR beta sequences. Authors noted CVID clonality's cause needs subpopulation repertoire sequencing.

The specimen was peripheral blood mononuclear cells. The TCR comes from a person aged 18 to 70 in good health. V and J are TRBV20-1 and TRBJ1-6, with D possibly TRBD1 on 5 matching bases. CDR3 DNA (partial): TGCAGTGCTAGCGCAGGGCCTAATTCACCC. Protein sequence: CSASAGPNSP. The whole CDR3 sequence reads CSASAGPNSPLHF.